A selection of T cell receptor beta chains follows, all from one sample in a study of blood T cells in healthy people across ages. TCRdb re-called the 5' RACE reads with MiXCR, one entry per CDR3 protein. Found here are about 1.6 million distinct CDR3 sequences, around 36% of them singletons; the top ten hold approximately 11%. Input material: blood. The receptors originated from a woman aged 25 to 45 in good health. Each CDR3 is given with its conserved first and last residue. The D gene is left open where the match is weak. Rows may omit the clone size; those that give it use once, few, many or a size class.

V gene: TRBV6-5
clone size: -
J gene: TRBJ1-4
D gene: TRBD1
CDR3 protein: CASSYSQGPTGKLFF
CDR3 DNA: TGTGCCAGCAGTTACTCACAGGGGCCCACCGGAAAACTGTTTTTT

V gene: TRBV29-1
clone size: many
J gene: TRBJ2-5
D gene: TRBD1
CDR3 protein: CSGIQGLQETQYF
CDR3 DNA: TGCAGCGGGATACAGGGGCTACAAGAGACCCAGTACTTC

V gene: TRBV20-1
clone size: many
J gene: TRBJ2-5
D gene: -
CDR3 protein: CSATPETRRNQETQYF
CDR3 DNA: TGCAGTGCTACCCCGGAGACACGCAGAAATCAAGAGACCCAGTACTTC

V gene: TRBV20-1
clone size: few
J gene: TRBJ1-4
D gene: -
CDR3 protein: CSAPDSDNEKLFF
CDR3 DNA: TGCAGTGCTCCAGACAGCGATAATGAAAAACTGTTTTTT

V gene: TRBV7-8
clone size: -
J gene: TRBJ2-6
D gene: TRBD1
CDR3 protein: CASSGQGWANVLTF
CDR3 DNA: TGTGCCAGCAGCGGACAGGGCTGGGCCAACGTCCTGACTTTC

V gene: TRBV2
clone size: few
J gene: TRBJ1-2
D gene: TRBD1
CDR3 protein: CASTNDRGGGYTF
CDR3 DNA: TGTGCCAGCACCAACGACAGGGGGGGCGGCTACACCTTC

V gene: TRBV6-5
clone size: -
J gene: TRBJ2-7
D gene: TRBD1
CDR3 protein: CANSYTTGSTYEQYF
CDR3 DNA: TGTGCCAACAGTTACACGACAGGGTCTACCTACGAGCAGTACTTC

V gene: TRBV6-1
clone size: few
J gene: TRBJ2-1
D gene: TRBD2
CDR3 protein: CASSEEGGSPEQFF
CDR3 DNA: TGTGCCAGCAGTGAAGAAGGCGGGAGTCCTGAGCAGTTCTTC

V gene: TRBV29-1
clone size: -
J gene: TRBJ1-1
D gene: -
CDR3 protein: CSVVIGIMNTEAFF
CDR3 DNA: TGCAGCGTTGTGATTGGCATAATGAACACTGAAGCTTTCTTT

V gene: TRBV3-1
clone size: -
J gene: TRBJ1-6
D gene: -
CDR3 protein: CASSLGRSYNSPLHF
CDR3 DNA: TGTGCCAGCAGTCTGGGACGAAGCTATAATTCACCCCTCCACTTT

V gene: TRBV20-1
clone size: few
J gene: TRBJ1-2
D gene: TRBD1
CDR3 protein: CSAGQDVYGYTF
CDR3 DNA: TGCAGTGCAGGACAGGACGTCTATGGCTACACCTTC

V gene: TRBV4-1
clone size: -
J gene: TRBJ1-1
D gene: -
CDR3 protein: CASSLTLMNTEAFF
CDR3 DNA: TGCGCCAGCAGCCTGACACTCATGAACACTGAAGCTTTCTTT

V gene: TRBV10-3
clone size: -
J gene: TRBJ2-5
D gene: -
CDR3 protein: CAIRIQGEETQYF
CDR3 DNA: TGTGCCATCAGGATACAGGGTGAAGAGACCCAGTACTTC

V gene: TRBV25-1
clone size: -
J gene: TRBJ1-4
D gene: -
CDR3 protein: CASSEETGRLNEKLFF
CDR3 DNA: TGTGCCAGCAGTGAAGAAACGGGCAGGCTCAATGAAAAACTGTTTTTT

V gene: TRBV27
clone size: -
J gene: TRBJ1-3
D gene: -
CDR3 protein: CASSYTAGNTIYF
CDR3 DNA: TGTGCCAGCAGTTACACAGCTGGAAACACCATATATTTT

V gene: TRBV9
clone size: many
J gene: TRBJ2-3
D gene: TRBD2
CDR3 protein: CASLAGVVSTDTQYF
CDR3 DNA: TGTGCCAGCCTGGCGGGAGTGGTGAGCACAGATACGCAGTATTTT

V gene: TRBV20-1
clone size: -
J gene: TRBJ2-5
D gene: -
CDR3 protein: CSGCPYQETQYF
CDR3 DNA: TGCAGTGGATGCCCGTACCAAGAGACCCAGTACTTC

V gene: TRBV20-1
clone size: few
J gene: TRBJ1-6
D gene: -
CDR3 protein: CSARGATRSPLHF
CDR3 DNA: TGCAGTGCTAGGGGAGCTACGCGCTCACCCCTCCACTTT

V gene: TRBV4-1
clone size: -
J gene: TRBJ2-4
D gene: -
CDR3 protein: CASSQDVGTGSAKNIQYF
CDR3 DNA: TGCGCCAGCAGCCAAGATGTAGGGACCGGGTCGGCCAAAAACATTCAGTACTTC

V gene: TRBV7-7
clone size: -
J gene: TRBJ2-3
D gene: -
CDR3 protein: CASSSGLAPPADTQYF
CDR3 DNA: TGTGCCAGCAGCTCCGGGCTGGCTCCCCCCGCGGATACGCAGTATTTT

V gene: TRBV6-6
clone size: -
J gene: TRBJ1-1
D gene: TRBD1
CDR3 protein: CASTPTAGQGNPEAFF
CDR3 DNA: TGTGCCAGCACCCCAACCGCGGGACAGGGTAACCCTGAAGCTTTCTTT

V gene: TRBV5-1
clone size: few
J gene: TRBJ2-3
D gene: TRBD2
CDR3 protein: CASRLVAGDSDTQYF
CDR3 DNA: TGCGCCAGCAGGTTGGTGGCGGGAGATTCAGATACGCAGTATTTT

V gene: TRBV10-3
clone size: many
J gene: TRBJ1-5
D gene: -
CDR3 protein: CAISGGNQPQHF
CDR3 DNA: TGTGCCATCAGTGGGGGCAATCAGCCCCAGCATTTT

V gene: TRBV6-2/TRBV6-3
clone size: few
J gene: TRBJ2-1
D gene: TRBD2
CDR3 protein: CASSSLDRREGSNEQFF
CDR3 DNA: TGTGCCAGCAGTTCCCTTGACAGGCGGGAGGGGAGCAATGAGCAGTTCTTC

V gene: TRBV5-1
clone size: -
J gene: TRBJ2-1
D gene: -
CDR3 protein: CASSPGLTPGWYNEQFF
CDR3 DNA: TGCGCCAGCAGCCCGGGACTTACCCCTGGATGGTACAATGAGCAGTTCTTC

V gene: TRBV6-1
clone size: few
J gene: TRBJ1-2
D gene: -
CDR3 protein: CASRATLDSGIVGGYTF
CDR3 DNA: TGTGCCAGCAGAGCGACCCTAGACAGCGGGATCGTAGGGGGCTACACCTTC

V gene: TRBV12-3/TRBV12-4
clone size: many
J gene: TRBJ2-7
D gene: TRBD1
CDR3 protein: CASSFQGQGNEQYF
CDR3 DNA: TGTGCCAGCAGTTTTCAGGGACAGGGGAACGAGCAGTACTTC

V gene: TRBV6-6
clone size: few
J gene: TRBJ2-1
D gene: TRBD2
CDR3 protein: CASGVAGVSYNEQFF
CDR3 DNA: TGTGCCAGCGGGGTAGCGGGAGTCAGCTACAATGAGCAGTTCTTC

V gene: TRBV20-1
clone size: -
J gene: TRBJ2-7
D gene: TRBD2
CDR3 protein: CSATREGRMDEQYF
CDR3 DNA: TGCAGTGCTACGCGGGAGGGCCGTATGGACGAGCAGTACTTC

V gene: TRBV4-1
clone size: many
J gene: TRBJ1-2
D gene: TRBD1
CDR3 protein: CASSREGQGNYGYTF
CDR3 DNA: TGCGCCAGCAGCCGAGAAGGACAGGGAAACTATGGCTACACCTTC

V gene: TRBV20-1
clone size: -
J gene: TRBJ2-7
D gene: -
CDR3 protein: CSAGSPATSYEQYF
CDR3 DNA: TGCAGTGCTGGGAGTCCGGCTACTTCCTACGAGCAGTACTTC

V gene: TRBV12-3/TRBV12-4
clone size: -
J gene: TRBJ1-4
D gene: -
CDR3 protein: CASTGTGLEKLFF
CDR3 DNA: TGTGCCAGCACCGGGACCGGACTTGAAAAACTGTTTTTT

V gene: TRBV27
clone size: few
J gene: TRBJ2-1
D gene: -
CDR3 protein: CASGIPGLGNEQFF
CDR3 DNA: TGTGCCAGCGGTATACCAGGGTTGGGGAATGAGCAGTTCTTC

V gene: TRBV20-1
clone size: few
J gene: TRBJ1-6
D gene: TRBD1
CDR3 protein: CSATRQGSSYNSPLHF
CDR3 DNA: TGCAGTGCAACCAGACAGGGCAGCTCCTATAATTCACCCCTCCACTTT